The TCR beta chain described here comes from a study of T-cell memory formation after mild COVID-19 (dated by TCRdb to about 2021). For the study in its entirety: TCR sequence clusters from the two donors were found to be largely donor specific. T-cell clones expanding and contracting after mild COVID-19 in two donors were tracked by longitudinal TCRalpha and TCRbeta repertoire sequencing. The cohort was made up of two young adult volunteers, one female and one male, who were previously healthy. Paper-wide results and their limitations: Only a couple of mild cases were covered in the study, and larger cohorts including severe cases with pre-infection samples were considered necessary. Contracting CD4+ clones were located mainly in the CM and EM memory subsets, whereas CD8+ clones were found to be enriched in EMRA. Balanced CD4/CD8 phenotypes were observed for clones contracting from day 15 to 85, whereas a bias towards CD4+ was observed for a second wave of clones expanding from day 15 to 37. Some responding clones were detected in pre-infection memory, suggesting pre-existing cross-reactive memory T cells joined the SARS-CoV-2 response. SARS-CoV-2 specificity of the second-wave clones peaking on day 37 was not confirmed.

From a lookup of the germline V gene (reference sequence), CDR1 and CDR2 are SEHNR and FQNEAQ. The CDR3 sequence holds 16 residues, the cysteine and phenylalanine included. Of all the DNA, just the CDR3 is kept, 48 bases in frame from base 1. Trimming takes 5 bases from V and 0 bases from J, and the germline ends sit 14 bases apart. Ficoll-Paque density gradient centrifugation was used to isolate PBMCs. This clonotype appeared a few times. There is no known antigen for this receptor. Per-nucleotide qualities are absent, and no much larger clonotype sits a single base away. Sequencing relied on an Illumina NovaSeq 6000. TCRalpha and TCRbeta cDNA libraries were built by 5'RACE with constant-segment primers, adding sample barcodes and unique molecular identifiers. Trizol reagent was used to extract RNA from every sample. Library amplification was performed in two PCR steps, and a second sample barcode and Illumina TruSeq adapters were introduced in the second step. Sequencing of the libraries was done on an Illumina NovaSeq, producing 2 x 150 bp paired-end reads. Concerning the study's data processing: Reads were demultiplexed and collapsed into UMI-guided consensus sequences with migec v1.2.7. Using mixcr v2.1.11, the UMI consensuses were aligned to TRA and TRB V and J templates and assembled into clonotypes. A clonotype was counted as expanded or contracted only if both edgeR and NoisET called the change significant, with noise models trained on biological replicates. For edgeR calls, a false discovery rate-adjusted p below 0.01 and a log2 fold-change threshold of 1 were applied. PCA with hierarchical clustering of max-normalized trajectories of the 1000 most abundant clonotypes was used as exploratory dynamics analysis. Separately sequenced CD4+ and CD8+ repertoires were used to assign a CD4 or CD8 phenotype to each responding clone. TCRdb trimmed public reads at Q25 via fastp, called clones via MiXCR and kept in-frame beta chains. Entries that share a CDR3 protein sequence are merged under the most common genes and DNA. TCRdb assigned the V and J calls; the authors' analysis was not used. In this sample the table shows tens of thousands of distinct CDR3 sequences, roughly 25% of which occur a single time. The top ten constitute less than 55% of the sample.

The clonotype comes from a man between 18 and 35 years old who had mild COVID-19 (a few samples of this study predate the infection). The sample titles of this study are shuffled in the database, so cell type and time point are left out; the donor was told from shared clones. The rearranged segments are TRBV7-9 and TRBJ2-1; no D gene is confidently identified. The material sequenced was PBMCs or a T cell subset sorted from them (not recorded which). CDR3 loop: CASSPPRSSSYNEQFF. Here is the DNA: TGTGCCAGCAGCCCGCCTCGCAGTAGCTCCTACAATGAGCAGTTCTTC.